The 8 T cell receptor beta chains reported below all come from one sample, sequenced in a study of CD8 T cells in ankylosing spondylitis. TCRdb redid the calling of the 5' RACE reads with MiXCR, one entry per CDR3 protein. The sample lists 300,000 to 400,000 distinct CDR3 sequences, roughly 15% occurring once. What was sequenced was blood, either unsorted or a sorted T cell fraction (not recorded which). These receptors all stem from a male donor with ankylosing spondylitis or in good health (not recorded which).

This clonotype was counted only a few times. This chain links TRBV29-1 with TRBJ1-2; D unresolved. This CDR3 is 11 amino acids long. Germline V gene sequence: CDR1 SQVTM, CDR2 ANQGSEA. V shed 4 bases and J shed 5 bases, with 8 bases lying between them. The CDR3 DNA follows: TGCAGCGTTGCACTTGGATATGGCTACACCTTC. Amino acid sequence: CSVALGYGYTF. The full variable domain, its missing parts supplied by reference TRBV29-1 and TRBJ1-2, is SAVISQKPSRDICQRGTSLTIQCQVDSQVTMMFWYRQQPGQSLTLIATANQGSEATYESGFVIDKFPISRPNLTFSTLTVSNMSPEDSSIYLCSVALGYGYTFGSGTRLTVV.

Only a few counts were recorded for this clonotype. This chain joins TRBV7-2 and TRBJ2-7, with a weak D call TRBD1 (6 bases). V was pared by 5 bases and J by 6 bases, with 20 bases between. The CDR3 spans 15 residues. Germline loops: CDR1 SGHTA, CDR2 FQGNSA. The CDR3 sequence is CASSVDRPPLSEQYF. Written as DNA, the CDR3 is TGTGCCAGCAGCGTTGACAGGCCACCCCTCTCCGAGCAGTACTTC.

The chain carries TRBV12-3 or TRBV12-4 and TRBJ1-5, with TRBD1 as a possible D gene (6 bases). V lost 3 bases and J lost 11, with 17 bases in between. There are 14 residues in the CDR3. In DNA, the CDR3 is TGTGCCAGCAGTTTGTCCTTAGCGCCAGGGGCCCAGCATTTT. Encoded protein: CASSLSLAPGAQHF.

This clonotype was detected a few times. V and J are TRBV20-1 and TRBJ2-1; 10 positions match TRBD2. V was clipped by 5 bases and J by 4 bases; unmatched bases: 11. In germline, CDR1 is DFQATT, CDR2 SNEGSKA (reference sequence). The CDR3 loop spans 16 amino acids. The chain's CDR3 is CSAPITTSGTYNEQFF. The CDR3 DNA sequence: TGCAGTGCTCCTATAACTACTAGCGGGACTTACAATGAGCAGTTCTTC.

This clonotype was counted only a few times. V and J are TRBV3-1 and TRBJ2-1; TRBD1 is a possible D gene (5 bases). Germline CDR1 reads LGHDT; CDR2 reads YNNKEL (reference sequence). This CDR3 contains 14 residues. Trimming shortened V by 0 bases and J by 9 bases, and 12 bases separated the two germline ends. In nucleotides, the CDR3 is TGTGCCAGCAGCCAAGACTTCCCCAGGGTTGAGCAGTTCTTC. Its protein is CASSQDFPRVEQFF.

The rearrangement joins TRBV12-3 or TRBV12-4 to TRBJ1-5; D may be TRBD1 (5 bases). This CDR3 is built from 15 residues. V dropped 2 bases and J dropped 6 bases, with 14 bases sitting between them. The CDR3 protein is CASSLRGLDSQPQHF. Here the CDR3 DNA reads TGTGCCAGCAGTTTAAGAGGGCTTGACAGTCAGCCCCAGCATTTT.

This rearrangement joins TRBV3-1 to TRBJ2-5, with D perhaps matching TRBD2 (7 bases). The CDR3 consists of 16 residues. In germline, CDR1 is LGHDT, CDR2 YNNKEL (reference sequence). V lost 1 base and J 5 bases, leaving 17 bases between the germline ends. DNA of the CDR3: TGTGCCAGCAGCCAAGGAGTTGGGGGGGCCCGGGAGACCCAGTACTTC. This sequence encodes CASSQGVGGARETQYF.

This clonotype was seen ten or more times. The V gene is TRBV14, the J gene TRBJ1-2; TRBD1 is a possible D gene (5 bases). V was shortened by 6 bases and J by 4 bases, with 12 bases between the two germline ends. The length of the CDR3 is 13 residues. Germline lookup yields CDR1 SGHDN and CDR2 FVKESK. The CDR3, as DNA: TGTGCCAGCAGTCAGAGACAGCTCTATGGCTACACCTTC. It translates to CASSQRQLYGYTF.